Below are 26 T cell receptor beta chains sequenced from a single sample in a study of blood T cell repertoires in COVID-19. Sequencing was performed with immunoSEQ multiplex PCR; in TCRdb, only in-frame clones are kept and a portion is missing. The sample holds 80,000 or so clones, roughly four fifths seen once. Material: peripheral blood. These receptors came from a woman aged 70-85 years with acute or convalescent COVID-19.

The chain is built from TRBV24-1 and TRBJ2-7; 8 positions agree with TRBD2. CDR3 length equals 12 residues. Trimming removed 8 bases from V and 7 bases from J; junction bases left unmatched: 6. Looked up from germline, CDR1 is KGHDR and CDR2 is SFDVKD. CDR3 nucleotide sequence: TGTGCCACCACAGGGACTAGTGGGGAGCAGTACTTC. Protein product: CATTGTSGEQYF.

This clone was seen only once. Here the CDR3 DNA reads TGCAGTGCTAGTCAGGTAGCGGGGCAAGAGACCCAGTACTTC. The encoded protein is CSASQVAGQETQYF. V gene TRBV20-1 combines with J gene TRBJ2-5, with 8 nucleotides matching TRBD2. Germline loops: CDR1 DFQATT, CDR2 SNEGSKA (reference sequence). The ends lost 3 bases at V and 2 bases at J; junction bases unmatched: 5. This CDR3 has 14 residues.

This chain links TRBV18 with TRBJ1-5; D not resolved. Germline V gene lookup returns CDR1 KGHSH and CDR2 LQKENI. V was cut by 6 bases and J by 4 bases, with 10 bases left in between. CDR3 length: 13 residues. In nucleotides, the CDR3 is TGTGCCAGCTCTCCGACGGGGAATCAGCCCCAGCATTTT. Amino acids: CASSPTGNQPQHF.

This clone was detected only once. This rearrangement joins TRBV5-1 to TRBJ2-2, with 7 bases aligning to TRBD2. V gave up 4 bases and J gave up 0 bases; unmatched junction bases: 9. CDR3 length: 17 residues. Germline loops: CDR1 SGHRS, CDR2 YFSETQ. The CDR3 nucleotides read TGCGCCAGCAGCATACCCCAGAGCGGGACGAACACCGGGGAGCTGTTTTTT. Protein: CASSIPQSGTNTGELFF.

The genes are TRBV20-1 and TRBJ2-1; possible D gene TRBD1, 5 bases. This CDR3 comprises 11 residues. The V gene's germline CDR1 is DFQATT and CDR2 SNEGSKA (reference sequence). Trimming cost V 3 bases and J 14 bases, with 14 bases left between them. CDR3 loop: CSASLRGYEFF. Written as DNA, the CDR3 is TGCAGTGCTAGTCTTAGGGGATACGAGTTCTTC.

V is TRBV7-8 and J is TRBJ2-3, with 10 positions matching TRBD2. Germline assignment: CDR1 SGHVS and CDR2 FQNEAQ. The length of the CDR3 is 18 residues. V lost 1 base to trimming and J lost 0 bases; unmatched junction nucleotides: 7. CDR3 nucleotide sequence: TGTGCCAGCAGCTTAGGAGCGGGAGGGCCTTTTAGCACAGATACGCAGTATTTT. Translating it yields CASSLGAGGPFSTDTQYF.

The V call is TRBV9, the J call TRBJ1-6, with 7 bases aligning to TRBD1. The CDR3 runs 18 residues. Per germline, CDR1 SGDLS and CDR2 YYNGEE. The V and J ends lost 0 bases and 8 bases, in that order; junction bases with no gene match: 14. The DNA for the CDR3 is TGTGCCAGCAGCGTAGCCGACCGACCGGGACAGTCATATTCACCCCTCCACTTT. It is translated as CASSVADRPGQSYSPLHF. Together with reference TRBV9 and TRBJ1-6, the CDR3 gives the full variable domain: DSGVTQTPKHLITATGQRVTLRCSPRSGDLSVYWYQQSLDQGLQFLIQYYNGEERAKGNILERFSAQQFPDLHSELNLSSLELGDSALYFCASSVADRPGQSYSPLHFGNGTRLTVT.

J is TRBJ1-2 and V is TRBV5-1, with D possibly matching TRBD1 (5 bases). With 1 base removed from V and 4 bases from J, the gap between germline ends came to 11 bases. This CDR3 is 14 amino acids long. Germline CDR1 and CDR2: SGHRS and YFSETQ. The CDR3 sequence is CASSLQGFGYGYTF. The CDR3 DNA is TGCGCCAGCAGCTTGCAGGGTTTCGGCTATGGCTACACCTTC.

The chain joins TRBV14 to TRBJ2-7; possibly TRBD2 for D (5 bases). This CDR3 has 13 residues. Germline CDR1 is SGHDN and CDR2 is FVKESK. The ends were cut back, 4 bases at V and 9 bases at J, with 16 bases in the middle. CDR3 loop: CASSPGITGWQYF. The CDR3, as DNA: TGTGCCAGCAGCCCGGGGATTACGGGTTGGCAGTACTTC.

Only a few counts were recorded for this clone. The chain joins TRBV19 to TRBJ2-7, with 8 positions matching TRBD1. V was clipped by 3 bases and J by 5 bases; unmatched bases: 18. This CDR3 has 18 residues. CDR1 is LNHDA, CDR2 SQIVND, per germline (reference sequence). The CDR3 protein is CASSIPAQGQGFLHEQYF. CDR3 bases: TGTGCCAGTAGTATCCCCGCACAAGGACAGGGATTTCTTCACGAGCAGTACTTC.

This clone was found once. The chain recombines TRBV2 with TRBJ1-3; TRBD1 agrees at 7 bases. The CDR3 spans 14 residues. Germline V gene sequence: CDR1 SNHLY, CDR2 FYNNEI. Losses at the gene ends were 2 bases for V and 3 bases for J; bases not matched to a gene: 1. This chain's CDR3 is CASSEQGDGNTIYF. In DNA form, the CDR3 reads TGTGCCAGCAGTGAACAGGGGGATGGAAACACCATATATTTT.

The rearrangement uses TRBV9 and TRBJ1-4; 8 bases are a match to TRBD1. V was pared by 4 bases and J by 5 bases, with 7 bases of the junction left unmatched. The CDR3 spans 15 residues. In germline, CDR1 is SGDLS, CDR2 YYNGEE. The DNA of the CDR3 is TGTGCCAGCAGCAAGGGGACAGGAGCAAATGAAAAACTGTTTTTT. This encodes CASSKGTGANEKLFF.

This clone has just a few counts. The chain couples TRBV18 to TRBJ2-5, with TRBD1 as a possible D gene (5 bases). Per the germline V gene, CDR1 is KGHSH and CDR2 is LQKENI. This CDR3 is built from 13 residues. V lost 6 bases and J 4 bases, leaving 12 bases between the germline ends. The CDR3 loop reads CASSQGALETQYF. The CDR3 nucleotides are TGTGCCAGCTCCCAAGGGGCTTTAGAGACCCAGTACTTC.

The chain joins TRBV3-1 (or the pseudogene TRBV3-2) to TRBJ1-4; the match to TRBD1 covers 10 bases. V shed 3 bases, J shed 6 bases, and the junction held 4 bases outside the gene matches. The CDR3 is made up of 15 amino acids. Germline V gene data show CDR1 as LGHDT and CDR2 as YNNKEL (reference sequence). CDR3 sequence reads: CASSHAGTGDEKLFF. The DNA of the CDR3 is TGTGCCAGCAGCCATGCCGGGACAGGGGATGAAAAACTGTTTTTT.

This chain connects TRBV5-1 to TRBJ1-2; D is possibly TRBD1 (5 bases). This CDR3 is 14 amino acids long. Per germline, CDR1 SGHRS and CDR2 YFSETQ. V lost 1 base to trimming and J lost 7 bases, with 14 bases between them. The CDR3 protein is CASSLRGLESGYTF. CDR3 bases: TGCGCCAGCAGCTTGAGGGGACTGGAAAGTGGCTACACCTTC.

The chain uses TRBV27 and TRBJ2-1; 10 bases are shared with TRBD2. Germline CDR1 reads MNHEY; CDR2 reads SMNVEV (reference sequence). V shed 1 base, J shed 6 bases, and the junction held 6 bases outside the gene matches. The length of the CDR3 is 16 residues. The CDR3 sequence is CASSLLGSGRPNEQFF. As DNA, the CDR3 is TGTGCCAGCAGTTTATTGGGTAGCGGGAGGCCCAATGAGCAGTTCTTC.

The CDR3 region has the DNA TGCGCCAGCAGCTTGTCACTAGCGGGAGTATACGAGCAGTACTTC. Protein product: CASSLSLAGVYEQYF. The genes are TRBV5-1 and TRBJ2-7; 11 positions agree with TRBD2. CDR3 length: 15 residues. Germline assignment: CDR1 SGHRS and CDR2 YFSETQ. J gave up 4 bases and V 1 base, and 4 bases lay outside the gene matches.

CDR3 in amino acids: CASSPPGREYEQYF. CDR3 nucleotides: TGTGCCAGCTCACCACCGGGCAGAGAATACGAGCAGTACTTC. The rearrangement joins TRBV18 to TRBJ2-7; the D is unclear. The CDR3 length is 14 residues. Trimming cost V 0 bases and J 4 bases, with 10 bases left between them. Germline V gene data show CDR1 as KGHSH and CDR2 as LQKENI.

The chain combines TRBV9 with TRBJ1-1; 8 bases map to TRBD1. CDR1 is SGDLS and CDR2 is YYNGEE in the germline V gene. The CDR3 spans 13 residues. J gave up 10 bases and V 0 bases, and 5 bases lay outside the gene matches. The CDR3 spells CASSVVGQGLAFF. The CDR3 coding sequence is TGTGCCAGCAGCGTAGTAGGACAGGGCCTAGCTTTCTTT.

This chain connects TRBV14 to TRBJ1-4; TRBD1 aligns across 9 bases. CDR1 and CDR2 from the germline V gene are SGHDN and FVKESK. V lost 1 base, J lost 4 bases, and 7 bases stayed unmatched. The length of the CDR3 is 17 residues. CDR3 bases: TGTGCCAGCAGCCAAGCCGGGACAGGGTCATTTAATGAAAAACTGTTTTTT. The encoded protein is CASSQAGTGSFNEKLFF.

The chain combines TRBV3-1 (or the pseudogene TRBV3-2) with TRBJ2-1; 10 bases agree with TRBD2. V gave up 4 bases and J gave up 0 bases; unmatched junction bases: 3. The CDR3 extends over 16 amino acids. The germline V gene has CDR1 LGHDT and CDR2 YNNKEL (reference sequence). DNA for the CDR3: TGTGCCAGCAGCCGTCCTAGCGGGAGCTCCTACAATGAGCAGTTCTTC. This encodes CASSRPSGSSYNEQFF.

This clone was seen just once. V and J are TRBV24-1 and TRBJ2-3, with 14 bases fitting TRBD2. With V trimmed by 4 bases and J by 2 bases, 7 bases remained unmatched. Germline CDR1 reads KGHDR; CDR2 reads SFDVKD. This CDR3 is built from 18 residues. For the CDR3, the DNA is TGTGCCACCAGTGACCCCGGGACTAGCGGGAGTTTCACAGATACGCAGTATTTT. Its translation: CATSDPGTSGSFTDTQYF.

This rearrangement joins TRBV14 to TRBJ1-6; 8 bases align to TRBD1. In germline, CDR1 is SGHDN, CDR2 FVKESK. The V segment lost 4 bases and the J segment 6 bases; nucleotides outside the gene matches: 8. This CDR3 comprises 16 residues. In DNA form, the CDR3 reads TGTGCCAGCAGCCGGAATAGACAGGGGCGTAATTCACCCCTCCACTTT. Encoded protein: CASSRNRQGRNSPLHF.

The V call is TRBV10-2, the J call TRBJ2-1; weak D call: TRBD1 (5 bases). Germline V lookup: CDR1 WSHSY, CDR2 SAAADI. There are 17 residues in the CDR3. Trimming pared 0 bases from V and 0 bases from J, leaving 12 bases between. CDR3 protein: CASSESTGRGSYNEQFF. The CDR3 coding sequence is TGCGCCAGCAGTGAGTCGACTGGAAGGGGCTCCTACAATGAGCAGTTCTTC.

The chain combines TRBV19 with TRBJ2-2; TRBD1 might be the D (5 bases). CDR3 length: 14 amino acids. The V and J ends lost 11 bases and 3 bases respectively, with 16 bases between them. Germline-derived CDR1 and CDR2 are LNHDA and SQIVND (reference sequence). Here the CDR3 DNA reads TGTGCCTCCAGGGTCGGTTCGGACACCGGGGAGCTGTTTTTT. Translated: CASRVGSDTGELFF.

The V call is TRBV6-5, the J call TRBJ1-1, with D possibly being TRBD1 (5 bases). Looked up from germline, CDR1 is MNHEY and CDR2 is SVGAGI. The CDR3 is 13 residues long. Trimming took off 8 bases at V and 4 bases at J, with 14 bases between the two ends. The CDR3 here is CASDWGAGTEAFF. The DNA of the CDR3 is TGTGCCAGCGATTGGGGCGCAGGCACTGAAGCTTTCTTT.